A selection of T cell receptor beta chains follows, all from one sample in a study of blood T cell repertoires in COVID-19. Some clones are missing from TCRdb's copy, which holds only in-frame ones; the method was immunoSEQ multiplex PCR. This sample has some 26,000 clones, with roughly three quarters found just once. Sequencing was carried out using peripheral blood. Receptors were obtained from a man between 70 and 80 years old with acute or convalescent COVID-19. Both conserved end residues are part of each CDR3. The order of the fields is clone size, J gene, V gene, D gene, CDR3 DNA, CDR3 protein. The D gene is left open where the match is weak. Clone size is not always given. Where it is, it says once, few, many or a class for expanded clones.

>NA|TRBJ1-2|TRBV4-1|TRBD1
TGCGCCAGCAGCCAAGCGTCGGGACAGGGGGTCTATGGCTACACCTTC
CASSQASGQGVYGYTF
>NA|TRBJ2-7|TRBV27|NA
TGTGCCAGCAGTTTAGATGGGGGGAACAGCCAGCAGTACTTC
CASSLDGGNSQQYF
>NA|TRBJ1-6|TRBV6-6|TRBD1
TGTGCCAGTCAGAGTGACAGGGCCAGGAATTCACCCCTCCACTTT
CASQSDRARNSPLHF
>NA|TRBJ1-1|TRBV12-3/TRBV12-4|TRBD1
TGTGCCAGCAGTTCACCCTCAGACAGGGTGGCTTTCTTT
CASSSPSDRVAFF
>NA|TRBJ1-2|TRBV6-6|NA
TGTGCCAGCACCAGTGAAGCTAACTATGGCTACACCTTC
CASTSEANYGYTF
>NA|TRBJ1-6|TRBV6-5|NA
TGTGCCAGCAGTTTACAGGACAATAATTCACCCCTCCACTTT
CASSLQDNNSPLHF
>few|TRBJ2-3|TRBV30|TRBD2
TGTGCCTGGAGCCGACGGACTAGCGGGGCAGATACGCAGTATTTT
CAWSRRTSGADTQYF
>NA|TRBJ2-5|TRBV6-6|NA
TGTGCCAGCAGCCTTGCAGGGTCGGTTACAGAGACCCAGTACTTC
CASSLAGSVTETQYF
>NA|TRBJ2-1|TRBV7-9|NA
TGTGCCAGCAGCTTATCGGGTCGTGAGCAGTTCTTC
CASSLSGREQFF
>NA|TRBJ2-7|TRBV5-1|NA
TGCGCCAGCAGCTTGTCCCGGGATAACTACGAGCAGTACTTC
CASSLSRDNYEQYF
>NA|TRBJ1-3|TRBV7-2|TRBD1
TGTGCCAGCAGCTTAGCCCCGTACCGGGACAGGGGGCGGAACACCATATATTTT
CASSLAPYRDRGRNTIYF
>NA|TRBJ1-1|TRBV12-3/TRBV12-4|NA
TGTGCCAGCAGGATTACAGGGAACACTGAAGCTTTCTTT
CASRITGNTEAFF
>NA|TRBJ2-1|TRBV5-5|NA
TGTGCCAGCAGCTTGGCCCTCGGACTCCAGCGCTACAATGAGCAGTTCTTC
CASSLALGLQRYNEQFF
>NA|TRBJ1-2|TRBV5-1|NA
TGCGCCAGCAGCAAAGACAGTGACTATGGCTACACCTTC
CASSKDSDYGYTF
>NA|TRBJ2-3|TRBV11-3|TRBD2
TGTGCCAGCAGCATATCTAGCGGACTAAGCACAGATACGCAGTATTTT
CASSISSGLSTDTQYF
>NA|TRBJ2-1|TRBV6-4|NA
TGTGCCAGCAGCCCTTCGGGATCCTACAATGAGCAGTTCTTC
CASSPSGSYNEQFF
>NA|TRBJ2-7|TRBV20-1|NA
TGCAGTGCTCTACCCACCTACGAGCAGTACTTC
CSALPTYEQYF
>NA|TRBJ1-2|TRBV28|TRBD1
TGTGCCAGCAGTTTTATGACAGGGAAAGGTGATGGCTACACCTTC
CASSFMTGKGDGYTF
>once|TRBJ2-1|TRBV14|NA
TGTGCCAGCAGCAAAGGCACTAGCCGGTGGGGTGAGCAGTTCTTC
CASSKGTSRWGEQFF
>NA|TRBJ2-7|TRBV9|TRBD1
TGTGCCAGCAGCGCTACAGGGGTGGCTTACTCCTACGAGCAGTACTTC
CASSATGVAYSYEQYF
>NA|TRBJ1-4|TRBV24-1|NA
TGTGCCACCAGTGATGGACAGAGGTCTAATGAAAAACTGTTTTTT
CATSDGQRSNEKLFF
>NA|TRBJ1-1|TRBV6-5|TRBD1
TGTGCCAGCACAAGGGGGCGCCCGGACACTGAAGCTTTCTTT
CASTRGRPDTEAFF
>NA|TRBJ1-2|TRBV9|TRBD1
TGTGCCAGCAGCGAAGGACAGGCTAACTATGGCTACACCTTC
CASSEGQANYGYTF
>NA|TRBJ1-2|TRBV7-8|TRBD1
TGTGCCAGCAGTGTCGGGATGACAGGGAACGGCTACACCTTC
CASSVGMTGNGYTF